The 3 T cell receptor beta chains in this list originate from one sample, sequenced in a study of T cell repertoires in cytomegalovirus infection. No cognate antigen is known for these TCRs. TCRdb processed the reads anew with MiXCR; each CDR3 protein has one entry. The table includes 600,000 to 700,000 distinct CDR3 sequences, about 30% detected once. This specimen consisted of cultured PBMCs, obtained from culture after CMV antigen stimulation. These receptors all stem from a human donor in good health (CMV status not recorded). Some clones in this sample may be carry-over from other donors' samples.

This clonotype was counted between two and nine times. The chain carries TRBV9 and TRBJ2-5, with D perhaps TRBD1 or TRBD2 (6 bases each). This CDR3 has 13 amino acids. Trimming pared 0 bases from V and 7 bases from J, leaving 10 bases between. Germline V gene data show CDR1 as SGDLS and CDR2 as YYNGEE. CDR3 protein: CASSVEPGATQYF. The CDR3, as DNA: TGTGCCAGCAGCGTAGAGCCGGGGGCGACCCAGTACTTC.

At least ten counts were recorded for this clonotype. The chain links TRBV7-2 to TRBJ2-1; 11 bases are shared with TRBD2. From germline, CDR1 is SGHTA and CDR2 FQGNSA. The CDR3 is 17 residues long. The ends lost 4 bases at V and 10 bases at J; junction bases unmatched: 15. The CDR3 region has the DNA TGTGCCAGCAGCTCAACTTTAGCGGGAGGGCCCGGGGGGGAGCAGTTCTTC. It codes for CASSSTLAGGPGGEQFF.

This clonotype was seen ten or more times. The CDR3 loop reads CASSFRGSTEAFF. In DNA form, the CDR3 reads TGTGCCAGCAGCTTCAGGGGTTCCACTGAAGCTTTCTTT. The chain employs TRBV7-2 and TRBJ1-1; perhaps TRBD1 as D (6 bases). Per germline, CDR1 SGHTA and CDR2 FQGNSA. The germline V and J ends were trimmed by 3 bases and 4 bases, with 9 bases remaining between them. The CDR3 extends over 13 amino acids. The full variable domain, completed using reference TRBV7-2 and TRBJ1-1, is GAGVSQSPSNKVTEKGKDVELRCDPISGHTALYWYRQSLGQGLEFLIYFQGNSAPDKSGLPSDRFSAERTGGSVSTLTIQRTQQEDSAVYLCASSFRGSTEAFFGQGTRLTVV.